A few counts support the clone carrying this T cell receptor beta chain. Its matching antigen is unknown. This sample was taken from a study of cytomegalovirus exposure and HLA in healthy donors. This CDR3 comprises 12 residues. Trimming pared 6 bases from V and 5 bases from J, leaving 9 bases between. The germline V gene encodes CDR1 SNHLY and CDR2 FYNNEI. Findings and limits, study-wide: Later analysis demonstrated an association between a missense DCLRE1C variant and TCR beta V- and J-gene trimming.

PCR involved 60 Vbeta and 13 Jbeta primers. Profiling relied on immunoSEQ multiplex PCR, and the TCRdb table lists in-frame clones only, not all of them. Of about 140,000 clones in the sample, 76% were seen once. The origin of this receptor is a woman aged 40 to 50 in good health and CMV-seronegative. The rearrangement uses TRBV2 and TRBJ2-3; perhaps TRBD2 as D (5 bases). Source material: PBMCs. The CDR3 spells CASSSGLDTQYF. CDR3 DNA sequence: TGTGCCAGCAGCTCCGGACTAGATACGCAGTATTTT.